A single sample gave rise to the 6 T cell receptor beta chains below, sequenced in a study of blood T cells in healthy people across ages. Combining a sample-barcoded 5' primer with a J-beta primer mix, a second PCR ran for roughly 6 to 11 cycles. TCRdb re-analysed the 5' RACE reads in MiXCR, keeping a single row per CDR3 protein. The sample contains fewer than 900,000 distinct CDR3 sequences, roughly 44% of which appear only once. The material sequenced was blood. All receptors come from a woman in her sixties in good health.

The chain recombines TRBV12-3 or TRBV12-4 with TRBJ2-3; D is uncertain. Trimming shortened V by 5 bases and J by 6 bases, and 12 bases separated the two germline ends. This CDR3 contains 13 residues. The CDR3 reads CASSVDLADTQYF. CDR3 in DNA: TGTGCCAGCAGTGTAGACCTCGCGGATACGCAGTATTTT.

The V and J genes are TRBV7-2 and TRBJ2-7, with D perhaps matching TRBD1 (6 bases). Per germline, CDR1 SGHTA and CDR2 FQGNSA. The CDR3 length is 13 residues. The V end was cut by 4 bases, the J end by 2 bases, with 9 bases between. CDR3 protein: CASSWDIAYEQYF. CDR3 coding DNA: TGTGCCAGCAGCTGGGACATTGCCTACGAGCAGTACTTC.

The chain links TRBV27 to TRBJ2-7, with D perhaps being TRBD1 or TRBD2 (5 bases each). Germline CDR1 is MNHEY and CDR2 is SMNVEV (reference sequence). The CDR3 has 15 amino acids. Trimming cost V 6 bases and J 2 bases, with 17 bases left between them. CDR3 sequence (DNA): TGTGCCAGCAGATTTCTGCGGGTCAGGGCCTACGAGCAGTACTTC. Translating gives CASRFLRVRAYEQYF.

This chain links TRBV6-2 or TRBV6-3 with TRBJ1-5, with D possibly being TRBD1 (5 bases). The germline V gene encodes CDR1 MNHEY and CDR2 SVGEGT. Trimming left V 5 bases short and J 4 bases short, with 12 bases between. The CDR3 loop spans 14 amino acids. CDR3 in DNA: TGTGCCAGCAGTCCCCACAGGAGTAATCAGCCCCAGCATTTT. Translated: CASSPHRSNQPQHF.

CDR3 region: CSARRPGTDIGTQYF. In nucleotides, the CDR3 is TGCAGTGCTAGAAGGCCAGGGACTGACATTGGTACGCAGTATTTT. V gene TRBV20-1 combines with J gene TRBJ2-3, with D perhaps TRBD2 (6 bases). Germline CDR1 reads DFQATT; CDR2 reads SNEGSKA (reference sequence). Trimming cost V 2 bases and J 8 bases, with 20 bases left between them. The CDR3 is made up of 15 amino acids.

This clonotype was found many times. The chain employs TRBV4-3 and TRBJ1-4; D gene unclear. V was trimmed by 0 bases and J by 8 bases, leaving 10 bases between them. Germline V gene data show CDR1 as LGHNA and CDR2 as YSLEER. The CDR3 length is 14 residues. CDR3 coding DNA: TGCGCCAGCAGCCAAGATACCGGCGGGGAAAAACTGTTTTTT. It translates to CASSQDTGGEKLFF.